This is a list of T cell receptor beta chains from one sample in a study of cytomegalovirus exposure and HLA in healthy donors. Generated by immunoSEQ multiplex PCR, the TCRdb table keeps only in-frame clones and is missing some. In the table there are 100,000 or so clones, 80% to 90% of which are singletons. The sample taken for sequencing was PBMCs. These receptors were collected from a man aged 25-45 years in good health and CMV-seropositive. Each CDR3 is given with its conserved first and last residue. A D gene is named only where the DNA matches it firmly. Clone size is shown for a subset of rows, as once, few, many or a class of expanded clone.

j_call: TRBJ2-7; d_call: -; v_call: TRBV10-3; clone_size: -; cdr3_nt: TGTGCCATCAGCGATCTCGTTACAGGGCTCCACGAGCAGTACTTC; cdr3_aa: CAISDLVTGLHEQYF
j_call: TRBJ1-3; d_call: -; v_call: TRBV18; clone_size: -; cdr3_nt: TGTGCCAGCTCAAACCAAGGGGATCCGCGAAACACCATATATTTT; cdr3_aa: CASSNQGDPRNTIYF
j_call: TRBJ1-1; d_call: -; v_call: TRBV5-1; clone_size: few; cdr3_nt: TGCGCCAGCAGCTTAGGGACTGACCAGAACACTGAAGCTTTCTTT; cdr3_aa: CASSLGTDQNTEAFF
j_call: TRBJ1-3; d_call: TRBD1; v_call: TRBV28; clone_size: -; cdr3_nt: TGTGCCAGCACCCGGACAGGGACTGGAAACACCATATATTTT; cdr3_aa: CASTRTGTGNTIYF
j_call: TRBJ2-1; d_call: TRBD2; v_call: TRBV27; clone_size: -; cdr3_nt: TGTGCCAGCAGTGCCGGGCTAGCGGGTTACAATGAGCAGTTCTTC; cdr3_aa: CASSAGLAGYNEQFF
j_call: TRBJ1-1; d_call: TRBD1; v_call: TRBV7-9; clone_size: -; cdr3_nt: TGTTCCAGCAGCCCTGGACAGGGGCCGAACACTGAAGCTTTCTTT; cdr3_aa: CSSSPGQGPNTEAFF
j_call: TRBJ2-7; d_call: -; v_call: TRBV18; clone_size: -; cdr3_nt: TGTGCCAGCTCACAACTAGACCCCGAGACCTACGAGCAGTACTTC; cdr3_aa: CASSQLDPETYEQYF
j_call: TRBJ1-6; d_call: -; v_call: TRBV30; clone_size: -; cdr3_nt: TGTGCCTGGACAGGATCAAATTCACCCCTCCACTTT; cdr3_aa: CAWTGSNSPLHF
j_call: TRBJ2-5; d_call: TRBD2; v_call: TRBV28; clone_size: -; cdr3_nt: TGTGCCAGCAGTCGACTAGCGGGAGGAGAGACCCAGTACTTC; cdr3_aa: CASSRLAGGETQYF
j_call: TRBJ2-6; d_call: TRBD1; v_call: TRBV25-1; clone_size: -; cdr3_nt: TGTGCCAGCATGGCAAGGACAGGGGGGTCTGGGGCCAACGTCCTGACTTTC; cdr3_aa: CASMARTGGSGANVLTF
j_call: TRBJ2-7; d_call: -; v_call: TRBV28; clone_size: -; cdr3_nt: TGTGCCAGTACCGGACCGAACCGGGGGGAGCAGTACTTC; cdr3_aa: CASTGPNRGEQYF
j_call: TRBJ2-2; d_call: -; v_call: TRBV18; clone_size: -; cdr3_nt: TGTGCCAGCTCACCCGGCGGCGTACTAACGAACACCGGGGAGCTGTTTTTT; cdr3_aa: CASSPGGVLTNTGELFF
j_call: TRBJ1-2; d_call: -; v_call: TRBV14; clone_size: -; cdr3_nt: TGTGCCAGCAGCCCTATCCCGGTGGGCGGCTACACCTTC; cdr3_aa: CASSPIPVGGYTF
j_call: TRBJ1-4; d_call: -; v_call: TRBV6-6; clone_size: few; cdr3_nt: TGTGCCAGCAGTTACTCGGGGCAGGGTATGGAGGGAAAACTGTTTTTT; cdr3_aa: CASSYSGQGMEGKLFF
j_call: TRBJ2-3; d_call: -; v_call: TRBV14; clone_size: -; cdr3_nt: TGTGCCAGCAGCCAAGGGGGGACAATAGATACGCAGTATTTT; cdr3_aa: CASSQGGTIDTQYF
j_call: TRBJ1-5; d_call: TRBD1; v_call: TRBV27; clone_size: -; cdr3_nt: TGTGCCAGCAGGGAGAGGACAGGGGGTATAGAAGGCAATCAGCCCCAGCATTTT; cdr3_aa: CASRERTGGIEGNQPQHF
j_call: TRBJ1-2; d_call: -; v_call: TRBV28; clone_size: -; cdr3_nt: TGTGCCAGCACAGGGGCAGGCCGGGGCTACACCTTC; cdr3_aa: CASTGAGRGYTF
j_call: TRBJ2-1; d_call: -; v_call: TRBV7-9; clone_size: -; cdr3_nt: TGTGCCAGCAGCTTAGCGCTACCCTTCAATGAGCAGTTCTTC; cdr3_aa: CASSLALPFNEQFF
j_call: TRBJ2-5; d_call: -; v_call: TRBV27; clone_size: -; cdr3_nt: TGTGCCAGCAGTTTATCGACATCTCCCTCTGAGACCCAGTACTTC; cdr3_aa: CASSLSTSPSETQYF
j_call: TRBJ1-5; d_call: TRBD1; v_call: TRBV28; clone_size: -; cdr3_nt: TGTGCCAGCGACTATTCAGGGGGCAAATCTCAGCCCCAGCATTTT; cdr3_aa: CASDYSGGKSQPQHF
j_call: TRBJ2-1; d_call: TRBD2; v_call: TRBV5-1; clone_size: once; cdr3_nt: TGCGCCAGCAGCTTGGAGGCGGGAGGGCCCAATGAGCAGTTCTTC; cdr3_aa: CASSLEAGGPNEQFF
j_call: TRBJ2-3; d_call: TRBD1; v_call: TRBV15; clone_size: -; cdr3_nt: TGTGCCACCAGGATGGGACAGGGGGAGACAGATACGCAGTATTTT; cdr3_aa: CATRMGQGETDTQYF
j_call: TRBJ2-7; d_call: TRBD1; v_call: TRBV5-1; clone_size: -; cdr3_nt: TGCGCCAGCAGCCAAGAGGGACAGGGTTTGACCTACGAGCAGTACTTC; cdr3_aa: CASSQEGQGLTYEQYF
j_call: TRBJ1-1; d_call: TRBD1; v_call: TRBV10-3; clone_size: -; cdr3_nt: TGTGCCACCAGTGAGTTTCTGACAGGGCGTGGTAAAGGCACTGAAGCTTTCTTT; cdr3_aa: CATSEFLTGRGKGTEAFF
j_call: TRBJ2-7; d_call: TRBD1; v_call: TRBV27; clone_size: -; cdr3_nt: TGTGCCAGCAGTTCGACAGGGATTGACGAGCAGTACTTC; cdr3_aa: CASSSTGIDEQYF
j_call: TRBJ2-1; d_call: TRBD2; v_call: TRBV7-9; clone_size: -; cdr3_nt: TGTTCCAGCAGCTTATCTCCGTCACTAGCGGGAGGGGATGAGCAGTTCTTC; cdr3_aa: CSSSLSPSLAGGDEQFF
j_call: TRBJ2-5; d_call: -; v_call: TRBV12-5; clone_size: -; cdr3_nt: TGTGCTAGTGGCGAGCCGGGATCCAAAGAGACCCAGTACTTC; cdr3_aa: CASGEPGSKETQYF
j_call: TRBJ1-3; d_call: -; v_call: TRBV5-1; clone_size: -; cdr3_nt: TGCGCCAGCAGCTTGGCAGAGGGCTTCGGAAACACCATATATTTT; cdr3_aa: CASSLAEGFGNTIYF